This TCR beta chain stems from a study of blood T cell repertoires in COVID-19. The CDR3 length is 16 residues. V lost 4 bases and J lost 2, with 14 bases in between. CDR1 SGHDN and CDR2 FVKESK come from the germline V gene. Assay: immunoSEQ multiplex PCR; the TCRdb copy retains only in-frame clones and omits some. The sample lists a few hundred thousand clones, around 90% seen once, with around 18% in the top ten. The chain uses TRBV14 and TRBJ2-2; perhaps TRBD1 as D (6 bases). The material sequenced was PBMCs or T cells enriched from blood (not recorded which). The sequence derives from a young woman who had recovered from COVID-19. CDR3 sequence reads: CASSPRDTINTGELFF. CDR3 sequence (DNA): TGTGCCAGCAGCCCTCGGGACACCATAAACACCGGGGAGCTGTTTTTT. The variable domain in full, with the rest retrieved from reference TRBV14 and TRBJ2-2, is EAGVTQFPSHSVIEKGQTVTLRCDPISGHDNLYWYRRVMGKEIKFLLHFVKESKQDESGMPNNRFLAERTGGTYSTLKVQPAELEDSGVYFCASSPRDTINTGELFFGEGSRLTVL.